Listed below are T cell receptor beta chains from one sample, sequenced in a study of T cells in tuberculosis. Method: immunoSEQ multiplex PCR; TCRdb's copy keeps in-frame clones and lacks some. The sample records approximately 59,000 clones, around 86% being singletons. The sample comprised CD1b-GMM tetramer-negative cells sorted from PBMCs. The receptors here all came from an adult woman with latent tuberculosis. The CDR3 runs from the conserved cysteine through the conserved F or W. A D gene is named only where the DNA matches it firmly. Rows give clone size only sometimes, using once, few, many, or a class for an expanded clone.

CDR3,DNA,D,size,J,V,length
CASSYSPYLPYEQYF,TGTGCCAGCAGTTACTCCCCGTACTTACCCTACGAGCAGTACTTC,-,medium-sized,TRBJ2-7,TRBV6-6,15
CASRSGGLVGDTQYF,TGTGCCAGCAGGTCCGGGGGACTAGTTGGAGATACGCAGTATTTT,TRBD2,-,TRBJ2-3,TRBV9,15
CASSPTGGLAEAFF,TGTGCCAGCTCACCCACAGGGGGGTTGGCTGAAGCTTTCTTT,TRBD1,-,TRBJ1-1,TRBV18,14
CASSKGRASGELFF,TGTGCCAGCAGCAAAGGGAGAGCATCCGGGGAGCTGTTTTTT,-,-,TRBJ2-2,TRBV21-1,14
CASSLGQGDVGQFF,TGCGCCAGCAGCTTGGGACAGGGGGACGTAGGGCAGTTCTTC,TRBD1,-,TRBJ2-1,TRBV5-1,14
CASSEAGGGGKTQYF,TGTGCCAGCAGTGAAGCCGGGGGGGGCGGGAAGACCCAGTACTTC,TRBD2,-,TRBJ2-5,TRBV2,15
CAISDSGYNQPQHF,TGTGCCATCAGTGACTCGGGGTACAATCAGCCCCAGCATTTT,-,-,TRBJ1-5,TRBV10-3,14
CASSPDRQNYGYTF,TGTGCCAGCTCTCCGGACAGACAGAACTATGGCTACACCTTC,-,few,TRBJ1-2,TRBV18,14
CASSLRTGAYEQYF,TGCGCCAGCAGCTTGCGTACAGGAGCCTACGAGCAGTACTTC,-,-,TRBJ2-7,TRBV5-1,14
CASSHPWTGDYASANTIYF,TGCGCCAGCAGCCACCCTTGGACAGGGGACTACGCCTCTGCAAACACCATATATTTT,TRBD1,-,TRBJ1-3,TRBV4-3,19
CASSKGTGRPQHF,TGTGCCAGCAGCAAAGGTACGGGGAGGCCCCAGCATTTT,-,-,TRBJ1-5,TRBV21-1,13
CASNPGGSAQETQYF,TGCGCCAGCAACCCAGGAGGTAGCGCGCAAGAGACCCAGTACTTC,-,-,TRBJ2-5,TRBV5-1,15
CASSVDRGSSYEQYF,TGTGCCAGCAGCGTCGACAGGGGAAGCTCCTACGAGCAGTACTTC,TRBD1,-,TRBJ2-7,TRBV7-6,15
CASSLGQGADEQFF,TGTGCCAGCAGCTTAGGACAGGGGGCAGATGAGCAGTTCTTC,TRBD1,-,TRBJ2-1,TRBV7-7,14
CASSFYSTDTQYF,TGTGCCAGCAGCTTTTATAGCACAGATACGCAGTATTTT,-,-,TRBJ2-3,TRBV5-4,13